A single sample is the source of the 25 T cell receptor beta chains below, sequenced in a study of T cells in Graves' hyperthyroidism and ophthalmopathy. RNA transcripts provided the source from which TCR beta CDR3 regions were amplified. Primed by the HTBI set, a first-round RT-PCR was run on the TCR CDR3. TCRdb reanalysed the multiplex PCR reads using MiXCR and keeps one entry per CDR3 protein. The sample records around 290,000 distinct CDR3 sequences, roughly 13% being singletons. What was sequenced was blood. The origin of the receptors is a woman in her thirties or forties with Graves' hyperthyroidism.

This clonotype was seen many times. This chain uses TRBV6-1 with TRBJ2-1; D is possibly TRBD2 (9 bases). CDR1 MNHNS and CDR2 SASEGT come from the germline V gene. Trimming cost V 1 base and J 10 bases, with 29 bases left between them. The CDR3 totals 19 residues. The CDR3, as DNA: TGTGCCAGCAGTGAAGAGGCAGGGGGCATGGCGGGAGGGCCTCAAGAGCAGTTCTTC. Protein sequence: CASSEEAGGMAGGPQEQFF.

V gene TRBV4-1 combines with J gene TRBJ1-5, with D possibly being TRBD1 (6 bases). The V end lost 5 bases, the J end lost 2 bases, and 10 bases lay between the germline ends. This CDR3 comprises 14 residues. Germline assignment: CDR1 MGHRA and CDR2 YSYEKL. As DNA, the CDR3 is TGCGCCAGCAGCGATTACAGGGGCAATCAGCCCCAGCATTTT. It is translated as CASSDYRGNQPQHF.

The chain employs TRBV19 and TRBJ1-1; D is uncertain. The germline V and J ends were trimmed by 1 base and 5 bases, with 8 bases remaining between them. CDR1 and CDR2 from the germline V gene are LNHDA and SQIVND (reference sequence). This CDR3 spans 13 amino acids. DNA of the CDR3: TGTGCCAGTAGTATAGGACGGAGAACTGAAGCTTTCTTT. Translating gives CASSIGRRTEAFF.

At least ten counts were recorded for this clonotype. The chain has TRBV9 and TRBJ1-4; D perhaps matches TRBD1 (5 bases). The CDR3 is 17 amino acids. The germline V and J ends were trimmed by 3 bases and 3 bases, with 18 bases remaining between them. CDR1 is SGDLS and CDR2 is YYNGEE in the germline V gene. The CDR3 DNA reads TGTGCCAGCAGCGCCCGGGACTACGATGTAGCTAATGAAAAACTGTTTTTT. Protein: CASSARDYDVANEKLFF.

This clonotype came up many times. V and J are TRBV27 and TRBJ2-3, with TRBD1 matching 7 bases. Germline V gene data show CDR1 as MNHEY and CDR2 as SMNVEV (reference sequence). J lost 0 bases, V lost 4 bases, and 4 bases had no gene match. This CDR3 is 15 amino acids long. The CDR3: CASSWTGTSTDTQYF. Here the CDR3 DNA reads TGTGCCAGCAGTTGGACAGGAACTAGCACAGATACGCAGTATTTT.

Concerning this clonotype: A read error may explain this, as a much larger clone is one base away. The chain combines TRBV6-1 with TRBJ2-1, with TRBD2 as a possible D gene (5 bases). There are 11 residues in the CDR3. CDR1 is MNHNS, CDR2 SASEGT, per germline. The chain's CDR3 is CATTPGYDQFF. CDR3 in DNA: TGTGCCACGACACCGGGGTATGACCAGTTCTTC.

In this sample, this clonotype turned up many times. The chain couples TRBV2 to TRBJ2-5; D uncertain. The CDR3 runs 12 residues. The V end was cut by 5 bases, the J end by 4 bases, with 8 bases between. Germline CDR1 reads SNHLY; CDR2 reads FYNNEI. Here the CDR3 DNA reads TGTGCCAGCAGTCGTAGTACAGAGACCCAGTACTTC. Translation: CASSRSTETQYF.

In this sample, this clonotype turned up a few times. This rearrangement joins TRBV28 to TRBJ1-4; 7 bases fit TRBD1. Germline assignment: CDR1 MDHEN and CDR2 SYDVKM. CDR3 length: 18 residues. V lost 4 bases and J lost 0; bases outside the gene matches: 11. This CDR3 reads CASSWSDRIHPTNEKLFF. For the CDR3, the DNA is TGTGCCAGCAGTTGGTCGGACAGGATCCACCCAACTAATGAAAAACTGTTTTTT.

This clonotype was recorded many times. This chain joins TRBV20-1 and TRBJ1-3, with 7 bases fitting TRBD1. V was clipped by 1 base and J by 2 bases; unmatched bases: 8. This CDR3 contains 16 residues. In germline, CDR1 is DFQATT, CDR2 SNEGSKA (reference sequence). The DNA for the CDR3 is TGCAGTGCTAGAGGTTTTCGGGACAGCACTGGAAACACCATATATTTT. This translates into CSARGFRDSTGNTIYF.

The chain combines TRBV19 with TRBJ2-7; D might be TRBD2 (6 bases). V lost 3 bases to trimming and J lost 5 bases, with 8 bases between them. The CDR3 consists of 12 residues. CDR1 is LNHDA and CDR2 is SQIVND in the germline V gene (reference sequence). In DNA, the CDR3 is TGTGCCAGTAGTATTGGAGGGAACGAGCAGTACTTC. The encoded protein is CASSIGGNEQYF.

This clonotype was recorded many times. The chain combines TRBV20-1 with TRBJ1-1; the match to TRBD1 covers 7 bases. This CDR3 region has 14 residues. Trimming cost V 5 bases and J 0 bases; bases outside gene matches: 6. In germline, CDR1 is DFQATT, CDR2 SNEGSKA (reference sequence). CDR3 sequence (DNA): TGCAGTGCTGTCAGGGGACAGATGAACACTGAAGCTTTCTTT. Translating it yields CSAVRGQMNTEAFF.

This clonotype was counted only a few times. The chain recombines TRBV5-1 with TRBJ1-4, with D perhaps matching TRBD1 (5 bases). The germline gives CDR1 SGHRS, CDR2 YFSETQ. The CDR3 is made up of 15 amino acids. Trimming left V 5 bases short and J 4 bases short, with 15 bases between. The DNA of the CDR3 is TGCGCCAGCAGTTTTGGGGGGACGGATAATGAAAAACTGTTTTTT. Its translation: CASSFGGTDNEKLFF.

This clonotype turned up a few times. The V gene is TRBV11-2, the J gene TRBJ2-7; TRBD1 agrees at 9 bases. Germline values: CDR1 SGHAT, CDR2 FQNNGV. Trimming cost V 0 bases and J 6 bases; bases outside gene matches: 6. The CDR3 sequence is 15 residues long. The CDR3 sequence: CASSLETGGVREQYF. CDR3 coding DNA: TGTGCCAGCAGCTTAGAGACAGGGGGAGTCCGCGAGCAGTACTTC.

This clonotype showed up just a few times. The chain recombines TRBV9 with TRBJ2-1; 9 positions agree with TRBD2. The CDR3 contains 15 residues. Germline assignment: CDR1 SGDLS and CDR2 YYNGEE. Trimming at V came to 0 bases and at J to 9 bases, leaving 7 bases not matched to a gene. CDR3 sequence reads: CASSVGIAGDTEQFF. CDR3 DNA: TGTGCCAGCAGCGTAGGAATAGCGGGAGACACTGAGCAGTTCTTC.

This clonotype was counted many times. The chain joins TRBV20-1 to TRBJ2-5, with a tentative D call TRBD1 (7 bases). The CDR3 has 18 residues. Per the germline V gene, CDR1 is DFQATT and CDR2 is SNEGSKA (reference sequence). The V and J ends lost 6 bases and 2 bases respectively, with 28 bases between them. The CDR3 DNA is TGCAGTGCCAAGAATCTGGTCCGGGAGAGGGGGCTACAAGAGACCCAGTACTTC. Translating it yields CSAKNLVRERGLQETQYF.

This clonotype was counted at least ten times. The chain joins TRBV28 to TRBJ2-5; perhaps TRBD2 as D (6 bases). This CDR3 comprises 16 residues. V lost 2 bases and J 4 bases, leaving 17 bases between the germline ends. Germline assignment: CDR1 MDHEN and CDR2 SYDVKM. CDR3 in amino acids: CASSLERSGRGETQYF. The DNA for the CDR3 is TGTGCCAGCAGTTTAGAGCGTTCAGGGCGGGGAGAGACCCAGTACTTC.

There are many counts of this clonotype. The chain combines TRBV5-1 with TRBJ2-3; 7 bases map to TRBD2. The CDR3 has 16 amino acids. Germline CDR1 is SGHRS and CDR2 is YFSETQ. After removal of 2 bases from V and 1 base from J, the junction contained 7 bases not matched to a gene. CDR3 coding DNA: TGCGCCAGCAGCTTAACGGGAGGTTCTGGCACAGATACGCAGTATTTT. Amino acid sequence: CASSLTGGSGTDTQYF.

This clonotype appeared a few times. CDR3 region: CATSGRNVNSPLHF. The CDR3 bases are TGTGCCACTTCAGGACGGAATGTTAATTCACCCCTCCACTTT. The V gene is TRBV27, the J gene TRBJ1-6; D gene ambiguous. CDR3 length: 14 residues. Trimming removed 10 bases from V and 6 bases from J, with 16 bases in between. CDR1 and CDR2 from the germline V gene are MNHEY and SMNVEV (reference sequence).

This clonotype was seen ten or more times. J is TRBJ2-1 and V is TRBV30; 8 bases are a match to TRBD1. The CDR3 runs to 14 residues. The V and J ends lost 0 bases and 8 bases, in that order; junction bases with no gene match: 6. Germline V lookup: CDR1 GTSNPN, CDR2 SVGIG (reference sequence). CDR3 loop: CAWSVGTGLDEQFF. CDR3 bases: TGTGCCTGGAGTGTAGGGACAGGCCTGGATGAGCAGTTCTTC.

This clonotype came up many times. V usage is TRBV2 and J usage is TRBJ2-2; D might be TRBD1 or TRBD2, each matching 5 bases. The CDR3 spans 16 residues. The V end was cut by 6 bases, the J end by 0 bases, with 14 bases between. Per the germline V gene, CDR1 is SNHLY and CDR2 is FYNNEI. CDR3 region: CASSPALGPNTGELFF. The CDR3 coding sequence is TGTGCCAGCAGCCCCGCTTTGGGACCGAACACCGGGGAGCTGTTTTTT.

This clonotype has at least ten counts. The chain couples TRBV2 to TRBJ1-1, with D unresolved. Between the trimmed V and J ends, which lost 6 bases and 5 bases, there was a span of 13 bases. CDR1 and CDR2 from the germline V gene are SNHLY and FYNNEI. The CDR3 has 13 amino acids. In DNA, the CDR3 is TGTGCCAGCAGAGAATTAAGAGAGACTGAAGCTTTCTTT. It codes for CASRELRETEAFF.

Concerning this clonotype: One base away lies a much larger clone, so this may be a sequencing read error. This likely comes from a read error, as the CDR3 has no conserved phenylalanine or tryptophan at its end. The chain joins TRBV3-1 to TRBJ2-3; 10 positions match TRBD1. This CDR3 has 15 amino acids. Germline V gene sequence: CDR1 LGHDT, CDR2 YNNKEL (reference sequence). The V and J ends lost 7 bases and 4 bases, in that order; junction bases with no gene match: 8. The CDR3 is CASTRTGGSADTQYY. The CDR3 DNA reads as TGTGCCAGCACCCGGACAGGGGGGTCGGCAGATACGCAGTATTAT.

This clonotype was found a few times. The chain recombines TRBV20-1 with TRBJ2-1, with D possibly TRBD1 on 6 matching bases. The CDR3 totals 14 residues. Germline values: CDR1 DFQATT, CDR2 SNEGSKA (reference sequence). V was clipped by 6 bases and J by 6 bases, with 18 bases between them. CDR3 DNA sequence: TGCAGTGCCGAAGGCATGGGGGCTACCAATGAGCAGTTCTTC. Its translation: CSAEGMGATNEQFF.

This clonotype has only a few counts. The DNA of the CDR3 is TGTGCCACCAGTGATTTACCGACAGGGGACAATGAGCAGTTCTTC. The encoded protein is CATSDLPTGDNEQFF. J is TRBJ2-1 and V is TRBV24-1; 8 bases agree with TRBD1. The CDR3 runs to 15 residues. J gave up 5 bases and V 1 base, and 3 bases lay outside the gene matches. Germline CDR1 is KGHDR and CDR2 is SFDVKD.

This clonotype came up a few times. Given a much more abundant clone one base away, this may be a read error. The gene calls are TRBV28 and TRBJ2-7; the D gene is possibly TRBD1 (6 bases). The CDR3 covers 15 residues. V lost 6 bases and J lost 3, with 18 bases in between. Germline CDR1 reads MDHEN; CDR2 reads SYDVKM. CDR3 sequence (DNA): TGTGCCAGCAGCCCAGGGTCCCTAGGGGGCTACGAGCAGTACTTC. This translates into CASSPGSLGGYEQYF. Full variable domain (remainder filled in from reference TRBV28 and TRBJ2-7): DVKVTQSSRYLVKRTGEKVFLECVQDMDHENMFWYRQDPGLGLRLIYFSYDVKMKEKGDIPEGYSVSREKKERFSLILESASTNQTSMYLCASSPGSLGGYEQYFGPGTRLTVT.